This TCR beta chain was sequenced in a study of cytomegalovirus exposure and HLA in healthy donors. General study results and limits: In all likelihood, a cluster of highly shared sequence variants was a sequencing artifact. Reports described diagnosis of cytomegalovirus status by the classifier as highly specific and sensitive.

On this clone itself: The antigen remains undetermined.

Trimming took off 3 bases at V and 5 bases at J, with 14 bases between the two ends. The CDR3 runs 15 residues. Per the germline V gene, CDR1 is ENHRY and CDR2 is SYGVKD. Sampled while nominally healthy, donors likely had unrecorded immune exposures. Primers included in the PCR were 60 Vbeta and 13 Jbeta primers. The protocol was immunoSEQ multiplex PCR, while the TCRdb copy is restricted to in-frame clones and leaves out a portion. The table lists 200,000 to 250,000 clones. The J gene is TRBJ2-1, the V gene TRBV10-3; TRBD2 might be the D (6 bases). The sequencing sample was made of PBMCs. The source of this sequence is a girl between 2 and 10 years old in good health and CMV-seropositive. The CDR3 DNA sequence: TGTGCCATCAGTGAATCGGGGGAGCTCCACAATGAGCAGTTCTTC. Translating it yields CAISESGELHNEQFF.